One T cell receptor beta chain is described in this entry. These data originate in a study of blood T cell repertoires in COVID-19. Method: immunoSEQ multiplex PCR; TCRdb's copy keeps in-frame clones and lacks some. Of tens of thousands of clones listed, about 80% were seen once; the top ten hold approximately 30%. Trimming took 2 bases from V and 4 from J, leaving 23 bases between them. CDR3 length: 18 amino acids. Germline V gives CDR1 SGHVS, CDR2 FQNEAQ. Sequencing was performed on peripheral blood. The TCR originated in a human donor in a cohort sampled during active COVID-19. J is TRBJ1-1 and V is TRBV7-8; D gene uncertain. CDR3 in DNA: TGTGCCAGCAGCTTATTCCCCCCTCAGGCAGTCCTCAGCACTGAAGCTTTCTTT. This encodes CASSLFPPQAVLSTEAFF.